Included here is one T cell receptor beta chain sequence, with context. Its cognate antigen is unknown. PCR primers comprised 60 Vbeta and 13 Jbeta primers. TCRdb keeps only in-frame clones here, not all; method: immunoSEQ multiplex PCR. The sample data list about 170,000 clones. The sample belongs to a study of cytomegalovirus exposure and HLA in healthy donors. Study findings and constraints: Reports showed the classifier diagnosing cytomegalovirus status with high specificity and sensitivity. Three CMV-associated chains proved CMV antigen-specific in vitro. In a later analysis, at a false discovery rate of 0.05, 17,000 or so TCR beta sequences matched HLA alleles.

This CDR3 is built from 16 residues. V shed 1 base and J 13 bases; nucleotides not matched to a gene: 7. CDR1 SGHTA and CDR2 FQGTGA come from the germline V gene. The sample consisted of PBMCs. V is TRBV7-3 and J is TRBJ2-1; 16 nucleotides match TRBD2. The sequence was collected from a woman aged 18-30 years in good health and CMV-seropositive. The DNA of the CDR3 is TGTGCCAGCAGCTTAATGGGGACTAGCGGGGGGGCGATTCAGTTCTTC. It specifies CASSLMGTSGGAIQFF.